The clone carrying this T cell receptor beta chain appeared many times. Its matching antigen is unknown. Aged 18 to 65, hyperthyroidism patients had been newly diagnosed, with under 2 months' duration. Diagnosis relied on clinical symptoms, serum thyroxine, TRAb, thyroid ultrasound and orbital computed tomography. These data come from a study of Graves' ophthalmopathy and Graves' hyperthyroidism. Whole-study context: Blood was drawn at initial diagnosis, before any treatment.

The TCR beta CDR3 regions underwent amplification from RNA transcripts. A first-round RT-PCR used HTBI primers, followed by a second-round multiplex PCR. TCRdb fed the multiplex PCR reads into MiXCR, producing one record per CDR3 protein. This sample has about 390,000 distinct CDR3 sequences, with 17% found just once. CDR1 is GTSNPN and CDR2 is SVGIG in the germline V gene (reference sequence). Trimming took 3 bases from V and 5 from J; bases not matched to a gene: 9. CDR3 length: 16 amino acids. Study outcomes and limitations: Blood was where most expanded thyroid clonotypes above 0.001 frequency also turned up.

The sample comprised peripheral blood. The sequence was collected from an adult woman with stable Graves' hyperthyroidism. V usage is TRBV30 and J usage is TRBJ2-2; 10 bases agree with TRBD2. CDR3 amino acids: CAWRRKLAGWTGELFF. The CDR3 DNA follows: TGTGCCTGGAGACGAAAACTAGCGGGATGGACCGGGGAGCTGTTTTTT.